What follows is one TCR beta chain and its context. Antigen specificity is unknown. Both TRBC1 and TRBC2 were covered by a beta constant-region primer of two equimolar oligonucleotides. Four rounds of PCR amplified the ligated cDNA using nested alpha and beta constant-region primers plus SP2. TCRdb ran MiXCR on the UMI-ligation and nested PCR reads and lists one entry per CDR3 protein. The data show under 150,000 distinct CDR3 sequences, approximately 20% seen once. The sample comes from a study of naive and memory T cell subsets. The V gene lost 0 bases and the J gene lost 7 bases, with 19 bases spanning the gap. The CDR3 totals 17 residues. Whole-study results and caveats: Especially in CD8 cells, naive repertoires contained a few larger clonotypes, possibly CD45RA-re-expressing memory cells.

Sequenced input: naive CD8+ T cells from blood. The rearrangement links TRBV12-3 or TRBV12-4 to TRBJ2-1; D is possibly TRBD2 (6 bases). The sequence was obtained from a human donor in good health. The CDR3 loop is CASSLALGTLALNEQFF. CDR3 nucleotide sequence: TGTGCCAGCAGTTTAGCGCTTGGGACTCTGGCTTTAAATGAGCAGTTCTTC.